Each of the 32 T cell receptor beta chains below was sequenced from the same sample in a study of patients and donors after allogeneic stem cell transplantation. MiXCR, run by TCRdb on the RT-PCR reads, gives a single entry per CDR3 protein. The table lists about 960,000 distinct CDR3 sequences, approximately 18% of them singletons. Sequenced: blood, either unsorted or a sorted T cell fraction (not recorded which). The receptors come from a human donor who was either an allogeneic HSCT recipient or a stem cell or donor lymphocyte infusion donor (not recorded which). It is not recorded whose cells these are; they may come from a transplant donor.

The V and J genes are TRBV18 and TRBJ2-4; no clear D. The CDR3 totals 15 residues. Germline V gives CDR1 KGHSH, CDR2 LQKENI. V dropped 1 base and J dropped 0 bases, with 7 bases sitting between them. The CDR3 coding sequence is TGTGCCAGCTCACCACTCGCTATAGCCAAAAACATTCAGTACTTC. This translates into CASSPLAIAKNIQYF.

Only a few counts were recorded for this clonotype. The gene calls are TRBV20-1 and TRBJ1-3; maybe TRBD1 (5 bases). CDR3 size: 15 residues. V lost 6 bases to trimming and J lost 0 bases, with 15 bases between them. CDR1 and CDR2 from the germline V gene are DFQATT and SNEGSKA (reference sequence). CDR3 nucleotide sequence: TGCAGTGCAGGGGAGGGCCGACCCTCTGGAAACACCATATATTTT. Amino acids: CSAGEGRPSGNTIYF.

This sequence joins TRBV7-2 and TRBJ1-1, with D uncertain. CDR3 length: 15 residues. The V end was cut by 4 bases, the J end by 0 bases, with 12 bases between. CDR1 SGHTA and CDR2 FQGNSA come from the germline V gene. The DNA for the CDR3 is TGTGCCAGCAGCTATTTTAGTCGAGTGAACACTGAAGCTTTCTTT. Residues: CASSYFSRVNTEAFF.

This clonotype was counted a few times. The chain has TRBV29-1 and TRBJ2-7; TRBD2 agrees at 8 bases. V lost 3 bases and J lost 6; bases outside the gene matches: 4. The germline V gene encodes CDR1 SQVTM and CDR2 ANQGSEA. There are 12 residues in the CDR3. The CDR3 bases are TGCAGCGTTGAGGGCCGGGGGGGCGAGCAGTACTTC. This sequence encodes CSVEGRGGEQYF.

V usage is TRBV29-1 and J usage is TRBJ2-7; D remains unclear. V shed 2 bases and J shed 0 bases, with 11 bases lying between them. The CDR3 totals 14 residues. Germline V gene lookup returns CDR1 SQVTM and CDR2 ANQGSEA. The CDR3 DNA reads as TGCAGCGTTGAATCGCGGTTCAACTCCTACGAGCAGTACTTC. Translated: CSVESRFNSYEQYF.

This clonotype was counted a few times. The chain combines TRBV4-2 with TRBJ2-7, with 10 bases matching TRBD2. Germline V CDR1 and CDR2: LGHNA, YNFKEQ. The V gene end was trimmed by 1 base and the J gene end by 4 bases; junction bases not matched to a gene: 7. The CDR3 has 16 residues. The CDR3, as DNA: TGTGCCAGCAGCCAAGTGGTCACTAGCGGGATTTACGAGCAGTACTTC. Translated, it gives CASSQVVTSGIYEQYF.

This clonotype occurred a few times. The chain joins TRBV12-3 or TRBV12-4 to TRBJ2-1, with TRBD2 matching over 10 bases. The V segment lost 6 bases and the J segment 9 bases; nucleotides outside the gene matches: 8. The CDR3 length is 14 residues. The CDR3 DNA sequence: TGTGCCAGCAGAAAGCGGGAGGGCCGCTTTGAGCAGTTCTTC. It specifies CASRKREGRFEQFF.

This clonotype showed up just once. V and J are TRBV6-5 and TRBJ2-4; 7 bases agree with TRBD1. The CDR3 runs to 16 residues. J lost 1 base, V lost 0 bases, and 3 bases had no gene match. CDR1 MNHEY and CDR2 SVGAGI come from the germline V gene. The CDR3 is CASSYSVQGAKNIQYF. In nucleotides, the CDR3 is TGTGCCAGCAGTTACTCGGTACAGGGGGCCAAAAACATTCAGTACTTC.

V and J are TRBV20-1 and TRBJ2-3; the match to TRBD1 covers 9 bases. There are 13 residues in the CDR3. Germline assignment: CDR1 DFQATT and CDR2 SNEGSKA (reference sequence). The trim removed 6 bases at V and 5 bases at J, leaving 6 bases unmatched. CDR3 amino acids: CSARTGVGDTQYF. The CDR3 DNA is TGCAGTGCCCGGACAGGGGTGGGAGATACGCAGTATTTT.

In this sample, this clonotype turned up a few times. The chain combines TRBV24-1 with TRBJ1-1; a weak D match, TRBD1 (5 bases). CDR1 KGHDR and CDR2 SFDVKD come from the germline V gene. The CDR3 sequence is 14 residues long. Deletions cut 3 bases from V and 5 bases from J, with 12 bases between. This CDR3 reads CATSDAHDSTEAFF. As DNA, the CDR3 is TGTGCCACCAGTGATGCCCACGACAGTACTGAAGCTTTCTTT.

The V gene is TRBV6-5, the J gene TRBJ1-2, with D tentatively TRBD1 (5 bases). The CDR3 sequence is 12 residues long. V was pared by 6 bases and J by 3 bases, with 8 bases between. Germline loops: CDR1 MNHEY, CDR2 SVGAGI. The CDR3, as DNA: TGTGCCAGCAGAAGGGGAGACTATGGCTACACCTTC. Translating gives CASRRGDYGYTF.

V and J are TRBV5-1 and TRBJ2-3; D might be TRBD2 (5 bases). Trimming removed 1 base at V and 0 bases at J, with 9 bases between. Germline CDR1 and CDR2: SGHRS and YFSETQ. There are 15 residues in the CDR3. CDR3 sequence reads: CASSLPGISTDTQYF. The DNA for the CDR3 is TGCGCCAGCAGCTTGCCGGGAATTAGCACAGATACGCAGTATTTT.

This chain joins TRBV7-2 and TRBJ2-7; a possible D gene is TRBD1 (6 bases). The V end lost 4 bases, the J end lost 7 bases, and 14 bases lay between the germline ends. The germline V gene encodes CDR1 SGHTA and CDR2 FQGNSA. The length of the CDR3 is 13 residues. CDR3 in DNA: TGTGCCAGCAGCTACGACAGGTTCTGGGAGCAGTACTTC. This encodes CASSYDRFWEQYF.

The V and J genes are TRBV24-1 and TRBJ2-7, with 11 bases fitting TRBD2. V lost 6 bases, J lost 6 bases, and 3 bases stayed unmatched. Germline V gene data show CDR1 as KGHDR and CDR2 as SFDVKD. The CDR3 sequence is 13 residues long. Here the CDR3 DNA reads TGTGCCACCAGTACTAGCGGGAGTCGCGAGCAGTACTTC. Its protein is CATSTSGSREQYF.

V and J are TRBV27 and TRBJ2-1; no definite D call. The V gene's germline CDR1 is MNHEY and CDR2 SMNVEV (reference sequence). Trimming stripped 1 base from V and 3 bases from J, with 10 bases between. The CDR3 covers 15 residues. CDR3: CASSLYRTNYNEQFF. The DNA of the CDR3 is TGTGCCAGCAGTTTATACCGGACGAACTACAATGAGCAGTTCTTC.

The chain couples TRBV20-1 to TRBJ1-3, with D unresolved. This CDR3 has 13 amino acids. The ends were cut back, 5 bases at V and 4 bases at J, with 12 bases in the middle. Germline V CDR1 and CDR2: DFQATT, SNEGSKA (reference sequence). The CDR3 loop reads CSAGPVAGNTIYF. In DNA, the CDR3 is TGCAGTGCTGGACCCGTCGCGGGAAACACCATATATTTT.

This clonotype came up a few times. CDR3 in amino acids: CASRQGTFNSYEQYF. For the CDR3, the DNA is TGTGCCAGCAGACAAGGGACTTTTAATTCCTACGAGCAGTACTTC. The rearrangement links TRBV27 to TRBJ2-7, with D possibly being TRBD2 (6 bases). The CDR3 is 15 residues long. V gave up 6 bases and J gave up 1 base, with 16 bases separating them. Germline CDR1 and CDR2: MNHEY and SMNVEV (reference sequence).

Many counts were recorded for this clonotype. This rearrangement joins TRBV2 to TRBJ2-3, with TRBD1 matching 10 bases. CDR3 size: 15 residues. CDR1 SNHLY and CDR2 FYNNEI come from the germline V gene. With 4 bases clipped from V and 1 base from J, the junction kept 2 bases outside the gene matches. The CDR3: CASSAGTGGTDTQYF. In DNA form, the CDR3 reads TGTGCCAGCAGTGCCGGGACAGGGGGCACAGATACGCAGTATTTT.

This clonotype was seen a handful of times. This chain joins TRBV20-1 and TRBJ2-7, with D tentatively TRBD2 (6 bases). The germline V gene encodes CDR1 DFQATT and CDR2 SNEGSKA (reference sequence). CDR3 length: 15 amino acids. Trimming stripped 3 bases from V and 0 bases from J, with 15 bases between. This chain's CDR3 is CSASQSGRSSYEQYF. The DNA of the CDR3 is TGCAGTGCTAGTCAAAGCGGGCGTAGCTCCTACGAGCAGTACTTC.

This clonotype was recorded at least ten times. CDR3 residues: CASSTKAHSYTEAFF. CDR3 in DNA: TGTGCCAGCAGTACTAAGGCCCATTCTTACACTGAAGCTTTCTTT. The chain couples TRBV12-3 or TRBV12-4 to TRBJ1-1; D remains ambiguous. Trimming took off 5 bases at V and 3 bases at J, with 16 bases between the two ends. The CDR3 has 15 residues.

This clonotype was seen a handful of times. J is TRBJ1-2 and V is TRBV5-4; D ambiguous. The CDR3 is 12 residues long. V was pared by 7 bases and J by 4 bases, with 11 bases between. Germline assignment: CDR1 SGHNT and CDR2 YYREEE (reference sequence). CDR3 in DNA: TGTGCCAGCGGCCAGGATCCCTATGGCTACACCTTC. Residues: CASGQDPYGYTF.

The rearrangement links TRBV6-2 or TRBV6-3 to TRBJ2-2, with 8 bases fitting TRBD1. Germline V gene sequence: CDR1 MNHEY, CDR2 SVGEGT. The CDR3 spans 15 residues. V was pared by 6 bases and J by 6 bases, with 9 bases of the junction left unmatched. The CDR3 is CASSLGQGPAGELFF. The CDR3 DNA follows: TGTGCCAGCAGCCTCGGACAGGGCCCGGCCGGGGAGCTGTTTTTT.

The chain carries TRBV20-1 and TRBJ1-1, with D possibly being TRBD1 (6 bases). The CDR3 spans 15 residues. The germline V and J ends were trimmed by 1 base and 4 bases, with 16 bases remaining between them. The germline gives CDR1 DFQATT, CDR2 SNEGSKA (reference sequence). This chain's CDR3 is CSARVIHRGGTEAFF. The CDR3 nucleotides are TGCAGTGCTAGAGTGATCCACAGAGGGGGCACTGAAGCTTTCTTT.

This clonotype appeared many times. This chain uses TRBV12-3 or TRBV12-4 with TRBJ2-3; a possible D gene is TRBD2 (7 bases). This CDR3 has 17 amino acids. Trimming removed 6 bases from V and 2 bases from J, with 21 bases in between. CDR3 protein: CASSQGFGAGTTDTQYF. CDR3 DNA: TGTGCCAGCAGCCAGGGGTTTGGAGCGGGAACCACAGATACGCAGTATTTT.

This sequence joins TRBV20-1 and TRBJ1-2; TRBD1 matches at 9 bases. Germline CDR1 DFQATT, CDR2 SNEGSKA (reference sequence). The CDR3 spans 13 residues. V shed 6 bases and J 7 bases; nucleotides not matched to a gene: 9. CDR3 protein: CSAPGQGRSGYTF. The CDR3 DNA follows: TGCAGTGCGCCGGGACAGGGAAGGTCTGGCTACACCTTC.

This clonotype was detected a few times. This chain uses TRBV6-2 or TRBV6-3 with TRBJ2-2, with 9 positions matching TRBD1. This CDR3 region has 20 residues. CDR1 is MNHEY and CDR2 is SVGEGT in the germline V gene. The trim removed 6 bases at V and 0 bases at J, leaving 17 bases unmatched. CDR3 DNA sequence: TGTGCCAGCAGCCGCGAAGTGGACAGGGGTCGGATTGCGAACACCGGGGAGCTGTTTTTT. The encoded protein is CASSREVDRGRIANTGELFF.

In this sample, this clonotype turned up many times. This chain links TRBV4-1 with TRBJ1-2, with a possible D match to TRBD1 (6 bases). V was shortened by 3 bases and J by 8 bases, with 19 bases between the two germline ends. Germline V CDR1 and CDR2: MGHRA, YSYEKL. There are 15 residues in the CDR3. The DNA of the CDR3 is TGCGCCAGCAGCCACCGGGACAAGGGATTGAACGGCTACACCTTC. As protein: CASSHRDKGLNGYTF.

The rearrangement links TRBV12-3 or TRBV12-4 to TRBJ1-6; a possible D gene is TRBD1 (5 bases). The CDR3 has 15 amino acids. With 6 bases removed from V and 4 bases from J, the gap between germline ends came to 13 bases. CDR3 sequence (DNA): TGTGCCAGCAGCGACAGCCCCCCATATAATTCACCCCTCCACTTT. This translates into CASSDSPPYNSPLHF.

The V call is TRBV14, the J call TRBJ2-7; 8 nucleotides agree with TRBD1. V dropped 3 bases and J dropped 0; count of bases not matched to a gene: 4. This CDR3 has 15 amino acids. Germline loops: CDR1 SGHDN, CDR2 FVKESK. This CDR3 reads CASSQWTGFSYEQYF. CDR3 in DNA: TGTGCCAGCAGCCAGTGGACAGGGTTCTCCTACGAGCAGTACTTC.

This clonotype was recorded a few times. The V gene is TRBV6-2 or TRBV6-3, the J gene TRBJ2-1, with D perhaps being TRBD1 or TRBD2 (5 bases each). This CDR3 region has 16 residues. The germline V gene has CDR1 MNHEY and CDR2 SVGEGT. Trimming cost V 7 bases and J 2 bases, with 18 bases left between them. CDR3 in DNA: TGTGCCAGCACCCGGGGACGCCCAGGGACCTACAATGAGCAGTTCTTC. Protein: CASTRGRPGTYNEQFF.

This clonotype was counted only a few times. The chain joins TRBV15 to TRBJ2-5; the D is unclear. This CDR3 is 14 amino acids long. V dropped 0 bases and J dropped 3 bases, with 8 bases sitting between them. Germline lookup yields CDR1 LNHNV and CDR2 YYDKDF (reference sequence). CDR3 residues: CATSRDWRKETQYF. CDR3 sequence (DNA): TGTGCCACCAGCAGAGACTGGCGGAAAGAGACCCAGTACTTC.

Here the CDR3 DNA reads TGTGCCTGGACGACAGGGGAGGTTTCGACTAATGAAAAACTGTTTTTT. It encodes CAWTTGEVSTNEKLFF. The chain employs TRBV30 and TRBJ1-4; 8 bases map to TRBD1. V gave up 4 bases and J gave up 2 bases; unmatched junction bases: 9. CDR3 length: 16 amino acids. In germline, CDR1 is GTSNPN, CDR2 SVGIG (reference sequence).